This T cell receptor beta chain was recorded in a study of cytomegalovirus exposure and HLA in healthy donors. PCR used 60 Vbeta primers and 13 Jbeta primers. Assay: immunoSEQ multiplex PCR; the TCRdb copy retains only in-frame clones and omits some. The data hold about 110,000 clones, with about two thirds observed a single time. Whole-study results and caveats: The study found most TCR sequences rare, yet found some public TCRs in many donors.

Remarks on this clone: Its antigen is not identified.

From germline, CDR1 is GTSNPN and CDR2 SVGIG (reference sequence). The CDR3 contains 19 residues. V lost 0 bases to trimming and J lost 0 bases, with 18 bases between them. The source of this sequence is a boy aged 5-17 years in good health and CMV-seronegative. The V and J genes are TRBV30 and TRBJ1-6; tentative D call: TRBD1 (6 bases). Sequencing was performed on PBMCs. The CDR3 loop is CAWSVKMERDNSYNSPLHF. As DNA, the CDR3 is TGTGCCTGGAGTGTAAAGATGGAGCGGGACAACTCCTATAATTCACCCCTCCACTTT.